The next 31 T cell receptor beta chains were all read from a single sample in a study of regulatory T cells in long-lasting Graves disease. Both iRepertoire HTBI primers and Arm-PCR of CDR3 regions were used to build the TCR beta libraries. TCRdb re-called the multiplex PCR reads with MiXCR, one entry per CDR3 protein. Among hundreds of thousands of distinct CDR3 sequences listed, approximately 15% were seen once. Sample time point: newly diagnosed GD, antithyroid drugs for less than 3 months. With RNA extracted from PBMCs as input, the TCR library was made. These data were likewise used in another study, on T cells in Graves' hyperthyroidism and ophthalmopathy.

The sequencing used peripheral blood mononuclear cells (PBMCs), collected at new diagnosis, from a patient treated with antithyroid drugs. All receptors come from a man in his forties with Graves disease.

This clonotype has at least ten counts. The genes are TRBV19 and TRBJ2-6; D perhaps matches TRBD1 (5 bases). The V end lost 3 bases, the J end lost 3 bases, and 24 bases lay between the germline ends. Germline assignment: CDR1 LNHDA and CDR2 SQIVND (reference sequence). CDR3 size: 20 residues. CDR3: CASSIRWGRGGGSGANVLTF. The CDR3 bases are TGTGCCAGTAGTATCCGATGGGGTAGGGGCGGCGGAAGTGGGGCCAACGTCCTGACTTTC. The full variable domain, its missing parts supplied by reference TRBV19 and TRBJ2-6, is DGGITQSPKYLFRKEGQNVTLSCEQNLNHDAMYWYRQDPGQGLRLIYYSQIVNDFQKGDIAEGYSVSREKKESFPLTVTSAQKNPTAFYLCASSIRWGRGGGSGANVLTFGAGSRLTVL.

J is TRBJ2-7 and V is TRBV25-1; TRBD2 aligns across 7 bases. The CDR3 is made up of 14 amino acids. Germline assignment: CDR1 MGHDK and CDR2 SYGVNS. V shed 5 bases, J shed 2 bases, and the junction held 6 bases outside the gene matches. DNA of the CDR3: TGTGCCAGCAGTAGGGGAGGGGAGACCTACGAGCAGTACTTC. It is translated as CASSRGGETYEQYF.

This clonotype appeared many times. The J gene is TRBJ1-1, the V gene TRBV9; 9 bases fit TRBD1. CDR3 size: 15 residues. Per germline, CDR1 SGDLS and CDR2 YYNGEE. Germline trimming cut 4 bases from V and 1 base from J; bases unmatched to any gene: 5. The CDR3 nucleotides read TGTGCCAGCAGCCCCTGGACAGGGGAGAACACTGAAGCTTTCTTT. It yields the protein CASSPWTGENTEAFF. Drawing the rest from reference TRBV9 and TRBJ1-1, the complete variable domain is DSGVTQTPKHLITATGQRVTLRCSPRSGDLSVYWYQQSLDQGLQFLIQYYNGEERAKGNILERFSAQQFPDLHSELNLSSLELGDSALYFCASSPWTGENTEAFFGQGTRLTVV.

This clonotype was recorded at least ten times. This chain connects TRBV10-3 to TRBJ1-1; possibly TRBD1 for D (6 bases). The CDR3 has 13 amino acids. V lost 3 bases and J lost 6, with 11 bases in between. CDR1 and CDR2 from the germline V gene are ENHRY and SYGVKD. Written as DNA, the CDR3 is TGTGCCATCAGTGAACAGGGTGAAGCTGAAGCTTTCTTT. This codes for CAISEQGEAEAFF.

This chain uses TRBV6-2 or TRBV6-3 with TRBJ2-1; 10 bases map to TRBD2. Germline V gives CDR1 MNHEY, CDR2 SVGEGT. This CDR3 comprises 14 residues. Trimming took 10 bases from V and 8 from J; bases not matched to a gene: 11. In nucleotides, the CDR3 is TGTGCCATTATGATAGCGGGGGGTACCGATGAGCAGTTCTTC. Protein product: CAIMIAGGTDEQFF.

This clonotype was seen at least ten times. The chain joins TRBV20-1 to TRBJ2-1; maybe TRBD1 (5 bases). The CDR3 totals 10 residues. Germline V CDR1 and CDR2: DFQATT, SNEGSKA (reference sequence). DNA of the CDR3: TGCAGCGTTACAGGCAATGAGCAGTTCTTC. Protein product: CSVTGNEQFF.

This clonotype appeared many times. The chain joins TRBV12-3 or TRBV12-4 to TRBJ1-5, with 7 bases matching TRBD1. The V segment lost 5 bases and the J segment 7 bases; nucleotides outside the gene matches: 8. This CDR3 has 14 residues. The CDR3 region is CASSIGQVRQPQHF. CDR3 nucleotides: TGTGCCAGCAGTATTGGACAGGTGAGGCAGCCCCAGCATTTT.

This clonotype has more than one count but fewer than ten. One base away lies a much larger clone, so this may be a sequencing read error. The CDR3 region is CSASLREAVQETQFF. DNA for the CDR3: TGCAGTGCTAGTTTACGGGAGGCGGTCCAAGAGACCCAGTTCTTC. The chain links TRBV20-1 to TRBJ2-5, with 7 bases aligning to TRBD2. The DNA end lines up better with TRBJ2-1; the J call may be wrong. The length of the CDR3 is 15 residues. Germline V lookup: CDR1 DFQATT, CDR2 SNEGSKA (reference sequence).

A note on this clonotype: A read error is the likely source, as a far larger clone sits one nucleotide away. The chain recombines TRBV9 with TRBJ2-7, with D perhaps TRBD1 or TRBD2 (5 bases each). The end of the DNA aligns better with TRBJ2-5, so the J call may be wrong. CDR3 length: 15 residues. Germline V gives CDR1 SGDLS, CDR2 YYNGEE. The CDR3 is CASSERWGEEETQYF. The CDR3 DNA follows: TGTGCCAGCAGCGAGCGGTGGGGCGAGGAAGAGACCCAGTACTTC.

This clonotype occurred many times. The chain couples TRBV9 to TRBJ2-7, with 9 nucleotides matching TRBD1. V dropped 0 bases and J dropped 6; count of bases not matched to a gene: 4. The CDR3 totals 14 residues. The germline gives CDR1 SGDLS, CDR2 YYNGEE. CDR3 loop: CASSVGGQGSEQYF. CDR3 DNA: TGTGCCAGCAGCGTAGGGGGACAGGGTTCCGAGCAGTACTTC.

The CDR3 sequence: CASIDRGRDNQPQHF. CDR3 coding DNA: TGCGCCAGCATTGACAGGGGAAGGGACAATCAGCCCCAGCATTTT. The chain couples TRBV10-1 to TRBJ1-5, with 8 positions matching TRBD1. The V segment lost 7 bases and the J segment 3 bases; nucleotides outside the gene matches: 8. CDR3 size: 15 residues. From germline, CDR1 is WNHNN and CDR2 SYGVQD (reference sequence).

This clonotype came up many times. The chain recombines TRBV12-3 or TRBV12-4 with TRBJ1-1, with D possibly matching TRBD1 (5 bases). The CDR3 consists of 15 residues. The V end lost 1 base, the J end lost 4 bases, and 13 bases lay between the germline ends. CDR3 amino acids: CASSLVTVGSTEAFF. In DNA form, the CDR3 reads TGTGCCAGCAGTTTAGTGACAGTGGGAAGCACTGAAGCTTTCTTT.

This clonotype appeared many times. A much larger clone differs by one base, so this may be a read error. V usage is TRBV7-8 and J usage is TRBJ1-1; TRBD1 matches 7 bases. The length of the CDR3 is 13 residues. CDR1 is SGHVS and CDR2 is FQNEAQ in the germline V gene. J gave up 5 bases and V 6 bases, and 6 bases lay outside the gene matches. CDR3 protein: CASRETGLTEAFF. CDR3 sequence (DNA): TGTGCCAGCAGGGAGACAGGGTTGACTGAAGCTTTCTTT.

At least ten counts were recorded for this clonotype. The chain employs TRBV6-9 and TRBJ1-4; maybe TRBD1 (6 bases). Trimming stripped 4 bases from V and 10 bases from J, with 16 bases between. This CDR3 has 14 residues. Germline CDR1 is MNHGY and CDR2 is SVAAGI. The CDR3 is CASSWSGAWGKLFF. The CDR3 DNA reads TGTGCCAGCAGTTGGTCGGGGGCCTGGGGAAAACTGTTTTTT.

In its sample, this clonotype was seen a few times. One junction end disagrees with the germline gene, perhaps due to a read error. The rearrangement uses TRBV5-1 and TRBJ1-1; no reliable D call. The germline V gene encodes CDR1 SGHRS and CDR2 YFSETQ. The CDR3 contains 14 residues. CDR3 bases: TGCGCCAGCGGCTTGCTGGGAGCGAACACTGAAGCTTTCTTT. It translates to CASGLLGANTEAFF.

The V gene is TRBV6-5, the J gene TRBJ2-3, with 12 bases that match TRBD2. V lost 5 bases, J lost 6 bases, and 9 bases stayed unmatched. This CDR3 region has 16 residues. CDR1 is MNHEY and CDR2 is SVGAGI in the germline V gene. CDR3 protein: CASSESGLAGGDTQYF. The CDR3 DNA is TGTGCCAGCAGTGAATCCGGCCTAGCGGGAGGGGATACGCAGTATTTT.

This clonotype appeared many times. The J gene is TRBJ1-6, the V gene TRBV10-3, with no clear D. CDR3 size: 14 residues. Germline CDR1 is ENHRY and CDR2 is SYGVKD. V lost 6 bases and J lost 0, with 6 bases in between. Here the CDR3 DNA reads TGTGCCATCAGCGAGAGCTCCTATAATTCACCCCTCCACTTT. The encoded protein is CAISESSYNSPLHF.

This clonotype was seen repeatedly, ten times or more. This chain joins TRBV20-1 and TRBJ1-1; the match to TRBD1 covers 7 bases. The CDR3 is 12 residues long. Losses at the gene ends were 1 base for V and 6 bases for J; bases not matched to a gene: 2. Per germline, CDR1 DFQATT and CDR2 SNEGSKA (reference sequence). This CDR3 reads CSARATGAEAFF. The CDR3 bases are TGCAGTGCTAGAGCCACAGGGGCTGAAGCTTTCTTT.

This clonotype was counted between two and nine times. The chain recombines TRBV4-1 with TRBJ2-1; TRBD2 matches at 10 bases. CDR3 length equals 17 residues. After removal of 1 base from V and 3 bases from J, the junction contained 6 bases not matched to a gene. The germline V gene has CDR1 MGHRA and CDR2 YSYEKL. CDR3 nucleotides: TGCGCCAGCAGCCAAGGTGCTAGCGGGGGCTACTACAATGAGCAGTTCTTC. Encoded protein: CASSQGASGGYYNEQFF.

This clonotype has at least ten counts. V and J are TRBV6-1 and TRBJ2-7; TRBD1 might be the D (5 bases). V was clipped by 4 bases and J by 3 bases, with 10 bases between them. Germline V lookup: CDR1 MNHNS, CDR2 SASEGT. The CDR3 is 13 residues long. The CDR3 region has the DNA TGTGCCAGCAGTGGGGGCCTATACTACGAGCAGTACTTC. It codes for CASSGGLYYEQYF.

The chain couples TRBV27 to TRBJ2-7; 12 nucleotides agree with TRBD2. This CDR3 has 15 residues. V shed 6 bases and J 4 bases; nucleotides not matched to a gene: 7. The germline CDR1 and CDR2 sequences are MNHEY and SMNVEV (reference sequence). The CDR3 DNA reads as TGTGCCAGCAGAAAGACTAGCGGGGGAATTTACGAGCAGTACTTC. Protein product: CASRKTSGGIYEQYF.

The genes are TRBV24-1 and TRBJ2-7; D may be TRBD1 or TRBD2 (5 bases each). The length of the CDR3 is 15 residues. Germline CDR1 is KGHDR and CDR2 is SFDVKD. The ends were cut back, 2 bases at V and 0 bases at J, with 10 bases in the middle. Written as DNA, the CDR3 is TGTGCCACCAGTGATTCCCACGGGGCCTCCTACGAGCAGTACTTC. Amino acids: CATSDSHGASYEQYF.

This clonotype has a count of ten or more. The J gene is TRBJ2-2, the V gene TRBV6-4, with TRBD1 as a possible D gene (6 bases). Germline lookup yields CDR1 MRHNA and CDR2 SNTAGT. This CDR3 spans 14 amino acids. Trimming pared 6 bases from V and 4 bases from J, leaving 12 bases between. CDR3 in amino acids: CASSTTGSTGELFF. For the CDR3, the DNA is TGTGCCAGCAGCACGACAGGAAGCACCGGGGAGCTGTTTTTT.

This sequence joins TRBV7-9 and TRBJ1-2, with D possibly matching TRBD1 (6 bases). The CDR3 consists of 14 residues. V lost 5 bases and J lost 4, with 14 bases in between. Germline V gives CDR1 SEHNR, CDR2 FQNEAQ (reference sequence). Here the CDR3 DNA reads TGTGCCAGCAGCCCCCAAGGGGGGCCCTATGGCTACACCTTC. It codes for CASSPQGGPYGYTF. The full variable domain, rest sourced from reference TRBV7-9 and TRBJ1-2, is DTGVSQNPRHKITKRGQNVTFRCDPISEHNRLYWYRQTLGQGPEFLTYFQNEAQLEKSRLLSDRFSAERPKGSFSTLEIQRTEQGDSAMYLCASSPQGGPYGYTFGSGTRLTVV.

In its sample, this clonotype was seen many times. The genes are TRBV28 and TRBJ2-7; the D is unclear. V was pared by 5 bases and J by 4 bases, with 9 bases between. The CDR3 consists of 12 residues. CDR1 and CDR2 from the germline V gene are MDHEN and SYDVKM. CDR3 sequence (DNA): TGTGCCAGCAGTATAAGGGCTTACGAGCAGTACTTC. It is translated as CASSIRAYEQYF.

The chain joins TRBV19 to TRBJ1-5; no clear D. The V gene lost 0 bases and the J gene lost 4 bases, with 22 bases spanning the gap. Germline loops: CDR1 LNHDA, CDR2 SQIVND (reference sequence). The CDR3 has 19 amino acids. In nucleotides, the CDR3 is TGTGCCAGTAGTATAGAGCCATCGCGGGCGGGAGGCCTAAATCAGCCCCAGCATTTT. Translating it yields CASSIEPSRAGGLNQPQHF.

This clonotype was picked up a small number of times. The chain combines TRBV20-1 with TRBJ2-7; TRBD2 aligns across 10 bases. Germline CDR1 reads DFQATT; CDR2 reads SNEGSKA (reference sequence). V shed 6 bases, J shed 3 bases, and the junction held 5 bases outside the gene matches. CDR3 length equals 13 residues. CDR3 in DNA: TGCAGTGCCCGACAGCGGGGGGGCTACGAGCAGTACTTC. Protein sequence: CSARQRGGYEQYF.

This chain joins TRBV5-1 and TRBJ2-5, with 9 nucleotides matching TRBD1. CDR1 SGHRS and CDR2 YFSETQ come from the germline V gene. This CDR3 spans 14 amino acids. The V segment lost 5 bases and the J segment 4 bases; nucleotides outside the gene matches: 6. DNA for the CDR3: TGCGCCAGCAGGTGGACAGGGGTGGGAGAGACCCAGTACTTC. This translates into CASRWTGVGETQYF.

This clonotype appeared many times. DNA of the CDR3: TGTGCCAGCAGTTTATTGGGGCAAGTTCGCCACGAGCAGTACTTC. It specifies CASSLLGQVRHEQYF. The chain links TRBV28 to TRBJ2-7; weak D call: TRBD1 (5 bases). Trimming took 1 base from V and 5 from J, leaving 15 bases between them. Germline V gene data show CDR1 as MDHEN and CDR2 as SYDVKM. The CDR3 has 15 residues.

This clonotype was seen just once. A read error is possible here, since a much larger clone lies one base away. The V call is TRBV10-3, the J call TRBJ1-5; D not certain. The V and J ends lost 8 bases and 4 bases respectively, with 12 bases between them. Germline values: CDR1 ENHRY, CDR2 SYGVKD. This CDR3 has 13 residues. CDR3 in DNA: TGTGCCATCTGGACGGACTTAAATCAGCCCCAGCATTTT. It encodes CAIWTDLNQPQHF.

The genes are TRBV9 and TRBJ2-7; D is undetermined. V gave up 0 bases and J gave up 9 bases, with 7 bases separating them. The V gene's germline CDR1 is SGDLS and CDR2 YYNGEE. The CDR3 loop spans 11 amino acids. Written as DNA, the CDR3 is TGTGCCAGCAGCGTAGAGAGTCCGCAGTACTTC. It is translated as CASSVESPQYF.